This T cell receptor beta chain was retrieved from a study of cytotoxic CD8 clonotypes in ibrutinib-treated CLL. Germline V gives CDR1 SGHDT, CDR2 YYEEEE. This CDR3 contains 16 residues. The V gene end was trimmed by 0 bases and the J gene end by 2 bases; junction bases not matched to a gene: 3. Regarding this clone: The antigen remains undetermined.

Study-level points and caveats: Clonality was elevated at ibrutinib response and had returned toward baseline at progression.

Profiling relied on immunoSEQ multiplex PCR, and the TCRdb table lists in-frame clones only, not all of them. The sample lists 55,000 to 60,000 clones; nearly 55% were seen once. This clonotype was obtained from a human donor with chronic lymphocytic leukemia. This chain links TRBV5-6 with TRBJ1-3; 9 nucleotides match TRBD1. Sample: PBMCs, taken at disease progression, from a patient treated with ibrutinib. Here the CDR3 DNA reads TGTGCCAGCAGCTTGGCCAACAGGGGGCCTGGAAACACCATATATTTT. Translating gives CASSLANRGPGNTIYF.